The 13 T cell receptor beta chains in this list originate from one sample, sequenced in a study of T-cell memory formation after mild COVID-19 (TCRdb year 2021). Library preparation employed 5' RACE. Sequencing was performed on an Illumina NovaSeq 6000. The raw public data were reprocessed by TCRdb itself: fastp quality trimming at Q25, MiXCR clonotype calling, in-frame beta chains only. Rows matching on CDR3 protein sequence are summarized as one entry with the most common DNA and genes. Recorded for this sample are 360,000 or so distinct CDR3 sequences; 25% to 30% of them occurred a single time. The ten largest clones represent approximately 13% of the sample. The sequenced material came from PBMCs or a T cell subset sorted from them (not recorded which). These receptor sequences come from an adult woman who had mild COVID-19 (a few samples of this study predate the infection). The sample titles of this study are shuffled in the database, so cell type and time point are left out; the donor was told from shared clones.

This chain connects TRBV24-1 to TRBJ1-5; D remains ambiguous. The V end was cut by 1 base, the J end by 10 bases, with 13 bases between. Germline CDR1 and CDR2: KGHDR and SFDVKD. The CDR3 totals 14 residues. DNA for the CDR3: TGTGCCACCAGTGATTTATTATCTTCCCAACCCCAGCATTTT. It specifies CATSDLLSSQPQHF.

The V call is TRBV7-6, the J call TRBJ2-2; no reliable D call. V was shortened by 3 bases and J by 6 bases, with 17 bases between the two germline ends. Germline CDR1 SGHVS, CDR2 FNYEAQ. The length of the CDR3 is 16 residues. CDR3: CASSFLEGANAGELFF. Here the CDR3 DNA reads TGTGCCAGCAGCTTTCTGGAAGGCGCAAACGCCGGGGAGCTGTTTTTT.

This clonotype was counted only a few times. V gene TRBV7-9 combines with J gene TRBJ2-6; D remains unclear. V was shortened by 3 bases and J by 3 bases, with 6 bases between the two germline ends. The CDR3 sequence is 14 residues long. Germline CDR1 is SEHNR and CDR2 is FQNEAQ (reference sequence). CDR3 nucleotides: TGTGCCAGCAGCTTGGGTGATGGGGCCAACGTCCTGACTTTC. Protein product: CASSLGDGANVLTF.

The table lists this clonotype with a few counts. This chain links TRBV20-1 with TRBJ2-1; D remains ambiguous. V was trimmed by 6 bases and J by 4 bases, leaving 7 bases between them. This CDR3 contains 11 residues. CDR1 is DFQATT and CDR2 is SNEGSKA in the germline V gene (reference sequence). CDR3 protein: CSALRYNEQFF. In DNA form, the CDR3 reads TGCAGTGCCCTCCGGTACAATGAGCAGTTCTTC.

The V gene is TRBV29-1, the J gene TRBJ2-1; 7 bases line up with TRBD2. The CDR3 runs to 17 residues. The ends lost 0 bases at V and 4 bases at J; junction bases unmatched: 12. CDR1 and CDR2 (germline): SQVTM, ANQGSEA. The CDR3 loop reads CSVEDRRSGLVYNEQFF. CDR3 bases: TGCAGCGTTGAAGATCGTCGGTCAGGACTAGTGTACAATGAGCAGTTCTTC.

V and J are TRBV5-1 and TRBJ1-1; D is undetermined. This CDR3 region has 13 residues. The germline CDR1 and CDR2 sequences are SGHRS and YFSETQ. V was pared by 0 bases and J by 1 base, with 4 bases between. The CDR3 protein is CASSLERNTEAFF. The CDR3 DNA follows: TGCGCCAGCAGCTTGGAGAGGAACACTGAAGCTTTCTTT.

The chain carries TRBV7-9 and TRBJ2-1; 9 bases fit TRBD2. Per germline, CDR1 SEHNR and CDR2 FQNEAQ (reference sequence). V shed 3 bases and J 5 bases; nucleotides not matched to a gene: 2. CDR3 size: 14 residues. CDR3 amino acids: CASSFIAGDNEQFF. DNA of the CDR3: TGTGCCAGCAGCTTTATAGCGGGGGACAATGAGCAGTTCTTC.

This chain uses TRBV27 with TRBJ2-7; D possibly matches TRBD1 or TRBD2 (6 bases each). The CDR3 spans 15 residues. Trimming took off 1 base at V and 3 bases at J, with 13 bases between the two ends. Germline CDR1 and CDR2: MNHEY and SMNVEV (reference sequence). The CDR3 nucleotides are TGTGCCAGCAGTTTATTGTGGAGGGGGAACTACGAGCAGTACTTC. Amino acids: CASSLLWRGNYEQYF.

The sample holds many counts of this clonotype. The chain links TRBV5-1 to TRBJ2-3; no clear D. With 4 bases removed from V and 2 bases from J, the gap between germline ends came to 5 bases. The CDR3 runs 12 residues. CDR1 and CDR2 from the germline V gene are SGHRS and YFSETQ. DNA for the CDR3: TGCGCCAGCAGCCCCCCCACAGATACGCAGTATTTT. Translation gives CASSPPTDTQYF.

This clonotype appeared a few times. The rearrangement uses TRBV9 and TRBJ1-6, with 9 nucleotides matching TRBD1. J lost 9 bases, V lost 4 bases, and 8 bases had no gene match. CDR1 SGDLS and CDR2 YYNGEE come from the germline V gene. This CDR3 is built from 15 residues. This chain's CDR3 is CASSPWTGDRSPLHF. CDR3 sequence (DNA): TGTGCCAGCAGCCCTTGGACAGGGGATCGTTCACCCCTCCACTTT.

This clonotype was observed a handful of times. This chain joins TRBV9 and TRBJ1-2, with 7 bases identical to TRBD1. CDR3 length: 11 residues. V shed 3 bases and J 10 bases; nucleotides not matched to a gene: 3. CDR1 is SGDLS, CDR2 YYNGEE, per germline. CDR3 loop: CASSGQGLYTF. The CDR3, as DNA: TGTGCCAGCAGCGGACAGGGCCTCTACACCTTC.

The J gene is TRBJ2-2, the V gene TRBV11-3; 10 bases are shared with TRBD1. Per germline, CDR1 SGHNT and CDR2 YENEEA. The CDR3 is 17 residues long. The V gene end was trimmed by 2 bases and the J gene end by 6 bases; junction bases not matched to a gene: 9. CDR3 residues: CASSLFPDRGKAGELFF. In DNA, the CDR3 is TGTGCCAGCAGCTTATTCCCGGACAGGGGGAAGGCCGGGGAGCTGTTTTTT.

The sample holds a few counts of this clonotype. The chain recombines TRBV24-1 with TRBJ2-1, with 7 positions matching TRBD2. The CDR3 is 16 amino acids. The ends lost 4 bases at V and 10 bases at J; junction bases unmatched: 15. Looked up from germline, CDR1 is KGHDR and CDR2 is SFDVKD. The chain's CDR3 is CATSDTGLQRAREQFF. CDR3 in DNA: TGTGCCACCAGTGACACGGGACTACAGAGGGCACGGGAGCAGTTCTTC.